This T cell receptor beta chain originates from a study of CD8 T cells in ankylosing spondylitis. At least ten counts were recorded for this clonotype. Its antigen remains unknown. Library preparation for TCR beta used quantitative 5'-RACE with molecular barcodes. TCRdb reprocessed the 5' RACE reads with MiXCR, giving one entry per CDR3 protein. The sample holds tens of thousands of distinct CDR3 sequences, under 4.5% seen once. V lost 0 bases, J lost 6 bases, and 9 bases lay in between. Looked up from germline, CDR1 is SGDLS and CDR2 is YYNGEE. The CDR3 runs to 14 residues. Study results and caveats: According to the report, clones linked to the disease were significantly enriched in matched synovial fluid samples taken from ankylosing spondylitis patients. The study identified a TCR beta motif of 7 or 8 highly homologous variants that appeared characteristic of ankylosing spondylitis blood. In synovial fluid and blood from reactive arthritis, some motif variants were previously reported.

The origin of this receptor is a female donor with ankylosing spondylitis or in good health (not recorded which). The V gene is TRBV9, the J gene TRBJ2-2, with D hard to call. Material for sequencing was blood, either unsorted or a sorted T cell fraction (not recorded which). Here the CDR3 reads CASSVALRAGELFF. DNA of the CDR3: TGTGCCAGCAGCGTAGCTTTAAGGGCCGGGGAGCTGTTTTTT.